This T cell receptor (beta chain) originates from a study of OX40 agonist ivuxolimab in advanced cancers. About the study: Every 2 weeks, ivuxolimab was infused into the patients intravenously at between 0.01 and 10 mg/kg. The diagnoses of dose-escalation patients were hepatocellular carcinoma, melanoma, renal cell or head and neck cancer.

Comment on this clone: No antigen is known for it.

Study results and caveats: Circulating CD4+ and CD8+ T cells showed clonal expansion by week 6 at 0.1 to 3.0 mg/kg.

This CDR3 has 13 residues. V was trimmed by 7 bases and J by 6 bases, leaving 13 bases between them. Germline CDR1 reads SNHLY; CDR2 reads FYNNEI. Sequencing used immunoSEQ multiplex PCR; TCRdb keeps in-frame clones, though not all of them. The sample holds roughly 120,000 clones, 80% to 90% seen once. Exclusion applied to patients with autoimmune disease history or systemic immunosuppression. This chain links TRBV2 with TRBJ2-1, with D possibly matching TRBD2 (6 bases). The specimen comprised CD4+ or CD8+ T cells sorted from blood, sampled in a trial of the OX40 agonist ivuxolimab. The receptor was isolated from an adult with an advanced solid tumor such as melanoma, head and neck, liver or kidney cancer. The CDR3 coding sequence is TGTGCCAGCAAGGCGGGGCGTCTCAATGAGCAGTTCTTC. Protein: CASKAGRLNEQFF.